A single sample gave rise to the 3 T cell receptor beta chains below, sequenced in a study of post-analysis software for immune sequencing data. The study, taken as a whole, reports: Compared with controls, patients had more of 4 to 6 TRBV segments, including TRBV5-6, TRBV5-1 and TRBV20-1.

Unique molecular identifiers were carried by the TCR beta cDNA libraries. TCRdb redid the calling of the PCR reads with MiXCR, one entry per CDR3 protein. This sample has about 260,000 distinct CDR3 sequences, with 36% found just once. These receptors lack a known antigen. Material: blood. The receptors come from a girl aged 10-17 years with multiple sclerosis.

This clonotype has just a few counts. V gene TRBV20-1 combines with J gene TRBJ1-2, with D maybe TRBD1 (5 bases). Germline loops: CDR1 DFQATT, CDR2 SNEGSKA (reference sequence). V dropped 0 bases and J dropped 8 bases, with 16 bases sitting between them. The CDR3 runs to 14 residues. DNA for the CDR3: TGCAGTGCTAGAGATCGGGGGGGGGAGGGCGGCTACACCTTC. This codes for CSARDRGGEGGYTF.

Note on this clonotype: A single base separates this from a much larger clone, so it may be a read error. The chain has TRBV5-1 and TRBJ2-7, with 11 bases matching TRBD2. Germline-derived CDR1 and CDR2 are SGHRS and YFSETQ. Losses at the gene ends were 0 bases for V and 7 bases for J; bases not matched to a gene: 9. The CDR3 runs 16 residues. This CDR3 reads CASSLGGLADNNEQYF. The CDR3 nucleotides are TGCGCCAGCAGCTTGGGGGGACTAGCGGATAACAATGAGCAGTACTTC.

Ten or more counts support this clonotype. The chain uses TRBV6-1 and TRBJ1-5; 8 bases match TRBD1. Per germline, CDR1 MNHNS and CDR2 SASEGT. CDR3 length: 16 amino acids. With V trimmed by 6 bases and J by 0 bases, 7 bases remained unmatched. DNA for the CDR3: TGTGCCAGCAGCGGACAGGGAGTATATAGCAATCAGCCCCAGCATTTT. Translating gives CASSGQGVYSNQPQHF.